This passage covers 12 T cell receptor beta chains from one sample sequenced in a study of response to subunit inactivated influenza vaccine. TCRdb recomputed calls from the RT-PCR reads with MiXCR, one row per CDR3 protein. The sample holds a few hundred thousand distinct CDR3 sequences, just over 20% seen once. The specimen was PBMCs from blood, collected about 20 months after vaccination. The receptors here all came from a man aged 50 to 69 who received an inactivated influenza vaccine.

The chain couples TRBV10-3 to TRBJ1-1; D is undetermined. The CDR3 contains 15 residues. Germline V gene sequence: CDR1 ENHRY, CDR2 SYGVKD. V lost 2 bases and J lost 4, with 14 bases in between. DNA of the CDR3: TGTGCCATCAGTGAGAATCCGGGTGCGGGCACTGAAGCTTTCTTT. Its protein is CAISENPGAGTEAFF.

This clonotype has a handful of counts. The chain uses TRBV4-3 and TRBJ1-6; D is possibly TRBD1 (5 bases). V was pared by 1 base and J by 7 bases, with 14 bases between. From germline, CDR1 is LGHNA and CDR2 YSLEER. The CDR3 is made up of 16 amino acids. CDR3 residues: CASSQAIGVGNSPLHF. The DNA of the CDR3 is TGCGCCAGCAGCCAAGCTATAGGGGTGGGGAATTCACCCCTCCACTTT.

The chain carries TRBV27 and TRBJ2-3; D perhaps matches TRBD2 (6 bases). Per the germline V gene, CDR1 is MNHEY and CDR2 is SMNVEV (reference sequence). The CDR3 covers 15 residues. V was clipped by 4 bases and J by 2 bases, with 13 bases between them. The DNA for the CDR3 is TGTGCCAGCAGTTCACCTAGCGCAAACACAGATACGCAGTATTTT. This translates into CASSSPSANTDTQYF.

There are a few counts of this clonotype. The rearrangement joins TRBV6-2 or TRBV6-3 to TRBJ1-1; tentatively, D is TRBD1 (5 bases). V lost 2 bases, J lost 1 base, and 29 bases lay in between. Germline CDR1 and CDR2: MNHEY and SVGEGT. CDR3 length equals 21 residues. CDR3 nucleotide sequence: TGTGCCAGCAGTTACGGGTTTGGCTTTGTCACGTTTGGCAGGGCGAACACTGAAGCTTTCTTT. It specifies CASSYGFGFVTFGRANTEAFF.

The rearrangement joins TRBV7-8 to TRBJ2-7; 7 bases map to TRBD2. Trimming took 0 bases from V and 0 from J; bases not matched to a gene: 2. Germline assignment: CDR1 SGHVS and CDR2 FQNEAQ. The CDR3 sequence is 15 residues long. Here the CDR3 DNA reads TGTGCCAGCAGCTTAGCTCTAGCGGTCTCCTACGAGCAGTACTTC. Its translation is CASSLALAVSYEQYF.

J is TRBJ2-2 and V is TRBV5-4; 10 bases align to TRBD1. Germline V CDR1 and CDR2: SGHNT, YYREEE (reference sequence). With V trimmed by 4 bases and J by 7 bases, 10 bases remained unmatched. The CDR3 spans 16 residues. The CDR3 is CASSPRTGGGGGELFF. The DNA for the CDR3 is TGTGCCAGCAGCCCGAGGACAGGGGGAGGCGGCGGGGAGCTGTTTTTT.

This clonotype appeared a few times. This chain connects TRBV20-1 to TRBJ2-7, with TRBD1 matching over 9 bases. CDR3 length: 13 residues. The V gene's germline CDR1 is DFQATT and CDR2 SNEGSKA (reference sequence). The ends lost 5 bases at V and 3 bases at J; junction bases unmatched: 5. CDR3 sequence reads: CSAARDRVYEQYF. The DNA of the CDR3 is TGCAGTGCTGCCCGGGACAGGGTCTACGAGCAGTACTTC.

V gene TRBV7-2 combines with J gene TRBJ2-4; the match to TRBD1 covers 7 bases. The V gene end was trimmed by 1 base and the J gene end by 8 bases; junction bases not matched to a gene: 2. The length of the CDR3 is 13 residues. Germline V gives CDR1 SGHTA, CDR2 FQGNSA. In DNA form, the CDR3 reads TGTGCCAGCAGCTTAGTACAGGGGCACATTCAGTACTTC. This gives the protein CASSLVQGHIQYF.

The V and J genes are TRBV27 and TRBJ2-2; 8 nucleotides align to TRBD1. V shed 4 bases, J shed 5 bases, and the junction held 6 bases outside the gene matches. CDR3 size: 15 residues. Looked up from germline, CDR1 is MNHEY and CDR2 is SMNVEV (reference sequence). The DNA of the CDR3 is TGTGCCAGCAGTTCCGGACAGGGTTCTACCGGGGAGCTGTTTTTT. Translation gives CASSSGQGSTGELFF.

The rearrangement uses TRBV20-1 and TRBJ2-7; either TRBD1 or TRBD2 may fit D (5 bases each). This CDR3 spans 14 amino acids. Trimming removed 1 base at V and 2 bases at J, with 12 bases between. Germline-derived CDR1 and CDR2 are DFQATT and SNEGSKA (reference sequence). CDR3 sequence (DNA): TGCAGTGCTAGAGTAGGGACGGAAGCCTACGAGCAGTACTTC. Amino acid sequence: CSARVGTEAYEQYF.

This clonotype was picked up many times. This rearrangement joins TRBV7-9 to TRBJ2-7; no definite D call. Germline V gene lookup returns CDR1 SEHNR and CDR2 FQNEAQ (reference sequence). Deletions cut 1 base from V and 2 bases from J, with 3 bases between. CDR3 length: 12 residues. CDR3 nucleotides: TGTGCCAGCAGCTTAGGGGCCTACGAGCAGTACTTC. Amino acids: CASSLGAYEQYF.

The CDR3 bases are TGTGCCAGCAGCGGGACAGGGGATAGCGGGGGGTACACCGGGGAGCTGTTTTTT. Translation gives CASSGTGDSGGYTGELFF. The chain links TRBV13 to TRBJ2-2; D tentatively reads TRBD1 or TRBD2 (10 bases each). Germline V gene data show CDR1 as PRHDT and CDR2 as FYEKMQ (reference sequence). The CDR3 has 18 residues. V was trimmed by 5 bases and J by 3 bases, leaving 22 bases between them. The whole variable domain, remainder taken from reference TRBV13 and TRBJ2-2, is AAGVIQSPRHLIKEKRETATLKCYPIPRHDTVYWYQQGPGQDPQFLISFYEKMQSDKGSIPDRFSAQQFSDYHSELNMSSLELGDSALYFCASSGTGDSGGYTGELFFGEGSRLTVL.